One and the same sample provided the 29 T cell receptor beta chains below, sequenced in a study of TIL therapy for anti-PD-1-resistant metastatic lung cancer. Time point reported: pre-treatment sample, taken before nivolumab and TIL therapy. The immunoSEQ assay was v3. Profiling relied on immunoSEQ multiplex PCR, and the TCRdb table lists in-frame clones only, not all of them. The repertoire consists of about 50,000 clones, with around 80% occurring once and the leading ten covering 4% to 5.5%. Material: blood, obtained at baseline. The receptors stem from a woman between 30 and 85 years old with non-small cell lung cancer.

This chain links TRBV7-9 with TRBJ2-5; a possible D gene is TRBD2 (5 bases). V was clipped by 1 base and J by 3 bases, with 9 bases between them. This CDR3 comprises 14 residues. Germline values: CDR1 SEHNR, CDR2 FQNEAQ (reference sequence). CDR3 DNA: TGTGCCAGCAGCTTAGGGACGGGGAAAGAGACCCAGTACTTC. As protein: CASSLGTGKETQYF.

This chain uses TRBV28 with TRBJ2-2; D gene uncertain. Germline CDR1 is MDHEN and CDR2 is SYDVKM. Trimming pared 6 bases from V and 5 bases from J, leaving 7 bases between. This CDR3 is 12 amino acids long. The CDR3, as DNA: TGTGCCAGCAGCCGTCCGACCGGGGAGCTGTTTTTT. Amino acid sequence: CASSRPTGELFF.

A single count supports this clone. This chain uses TRBV4-1 with TRBJ1-2; 7 nucleotides line up with TRBD1. V lost 1 base, J lost 3 bases, and 5 bases stayed unmatched. CDR3 size: 15 residues. The germline V gene encodes CDR1 MGHRA and CDR2 YSYEKL. CDR3 region: CASSQAEGADYGYTF. CDR3 nucleotide sequence: TGCGCCAGCAGCCAAGCGGAGGGGGCCGACTATGGCTACACCTTC.

V and J are TRBV18 and TRBJ1-5; no reliable D call. V was cut by 1 base and J by 0 bases, with 10 bases left in between. The CDR3 is made up of 16 amino acids. Germline assignment: CDR1 KGHSH and CDR2 LQKENI. CDR3 amino acids: CASSPQSGDSNQPQHF. CDR3 nucleotide sequence: TGTGCCAGCTCACCACAAAGCGGGGATAGCAATCAGCCCCAGCATTTT.

This rearrangement joins TRBV5-1 to TRBJ2-7; D call uncertain. The germline CDR1 and CDR2 sequences are SGHRS and YFSETQ. The CDR3 is 13 residues long. The V gene lost 0 bases and the J gene lost 2 bases, with 6 bases spanning the gap. The CDR3 protein is CASSLDGAYEQYF. CDR3 nucleotides: TGCGCCAGCAGCTTGGACGGCGCCTACGAGCAGTACTTC.

This clone occurred a few times. The CDR3 spells CASSALAYNEQFF. CDR3 sequence (DNA): TGTGCCAGTAGTGCCCTTGCGTACAATGAGCAGTTCTTC. The genes are TRBV19 and TRBJ2-1; D ambiguous. V was shortened by 5 bases and J by 4 bases, with 9 bases between the two germline ends. This CDR3 has 13 amino acids. Germline V gives CDR1 LNHDA, CDR2 SQIVND (reference sequence).

V and J are TRBV28 and TRBJ1-4, with a weak D call TRBD1 (5 bases). The CDR3 is made up of 16 amino acids. The germline V and J ends were trimmed by 4 bases and 7 bases, with 19 bases remaining between them. Germline V gives CDR1 MDHEN, CDR2 SYDVKM. Here the CDR3 DNA reads TGTGCCAGCAGTTCCCCCCGGGACGGACTTGGTGAAAAACTGTTTTTT. Amino acid sequence: CASSSPRDGLGEKLFF.

This clone was seen only once. The CDR3 loop is CASSVAQGAQGYYGYTF. DNA for the CDR3: TGTGCCAGCAGCGTAGCCCAGGGGGCGCAAGGGTACTATGGCTACACCTTC. The rearrangement links TRBV9 to TRBJ1-2, with 8 bases aligning to TRBD1. With 0 bases clipped from V and 3 bases from J, the junction kept 10 bases outside the gene matches. Germline values: CDR1 SGDLS, CDR2 YYNGEE. CDR3 size: 17 residues.

The rearrangement uses TRBV6-6 and TRBJ2-5, with D perhaps matching TRBD1 or TRBD2 (6 bases each). CDR3 length: 15 amino acids. CDR1 and CDR2 from the germline V gene are MNHNY and SVGAGI (reference sequence). Between the trimmed V and J ends, which lost 0 bases and 1 base, there was a span of 9 bases. CDR3 in DNA: TGTGCCAGCAGTTACTCTTCGGGGGCCCAAGAGACCCAGTACTTC. This sequence encodes CASSYSSGAQETQYF.

J is TRBJ1-2 and V is TRBV19; D might be TRBD1 (6 bases). Germline assignment: CDR1 LNHDA and CDR2 SQIVND (reference sequence). The V end lost 3 bases, the J end lost 2 bases, and 10 bases lay between the germline ends. This CDR3 spans 14 amino acids. The CDR3 DNA reads as TGTGCCAGTAGTATGGGACAAAGCAACTATGGCTACACCTTC. Protein: CASSMGQSNYGYTF.

The chain links TRBV6-9 to TRBJ1-6, with D hard to call. Germline lookup yields CDR1 MNHGY and CDR2 SVAAGI. This CDR3 contains 15 residues. Trimming stripped 6 bases from V and 7 bases from J, with 16 bases between. The CDR3 region is CASSPQFRVNSPLHF. CDR3 in DNA: TGTGCCAGCAGCCCCCAATTCCGGGTAAATTCACCCCTCCACTTT.

The chain joins TRBV18 to TRBJ2-5, with 11 nucleotides matching TRBD1. Germline trimming cut 3 bases from V and 2 bases from J; bases unmatched to any gene: 2. Looked up from germline, CDR1 is KGHSH and CDR2 is LQKENI. This CDR3 contains 15 residues. CDR3 sequence reads: CASSPGTGGQETQYF. The DNA for the CDR3 is TGTGCCAGCTCACCGGGGACAGGGGGGCAAGAGACCCAGTACTTC.

This clone appeared a few times. V and J are TRBV10-3 and TRBJ1-1, with 9 bases lining up with TRBD1. In germline, CDR1 is ENHRY, CDR2 SYGVKD. The V and J ends lost 4 bases and 1 base, in that order; junction bases with no gene match: 1. This CDR3 contains 14 residues. CDR3 in DNA: TGTGCCATCAGTGGGGGACAGGGGAACACTGAAGCTTTCTTT. It translates to CAISGGQGNTEAFF.

The gene calls are TRBV5-1 and TRBJ2-1; TRBD1 matches at 8 bases. The J segment lost 2 bases and the V segment lost 3 bases, leaving 4 bases of the junction unmatched. The CDR3 extends over 15 amino acids. Germline values: CDR1 SGHRS, CDR2 YFSETQ. CDR3 protein: CASSWQGAAYNEQFF. CDR3 DNA sequence: TGCGCCAGCAGCTGGCAGGGGGCGGCCTACAATGAGCAGTTCTTC.

V gene TRBV4-3 combines with J gene TRBJ1-1; 7 positions agree with TRBD1. CDR1 LGHNA and CDR2 YSLEER come from the germline V gene. The CDR3 sequence is 11 residues long. Trimming cost V 3 bases and J 12 bases; bases outside gene matches: 4. As DNA, the CDR3 is TGCGCCAGCAGCCAGGGAGGGGGCCCTTTCTTT. It yields the protein CASSQGGGPFF.

This chain connects TRBV4-3 to TRBJ1-2; D ambiguous. The CDR3 length is 17 residues. Germline CDR1 and CDR2: LGHNA and YSLEER. V gave up 3 bases and J gave up 7 bases, with 24 bases separating them. The CDR3 nucleotides read TGCGCCAGCAGCCAGGAAGTTACGGGCCTGTTAAGCCCTGGCTACACCTTC. It encodes CASSQEVTGLLSPGYTF.

The chain's CDR3 is CASSGQGHTGELFF. As DNA, the CDR3 is TGTGCCAGCAGTGGACAGGGGCACACCGGGGAGCTGTTTTTT. This rearrangement joins TRBV2 to TRBJ2-2; 8 bases line up with TRBD1. The CDR3 is made up of 14 amino acids. Per germline, CDR1 SNHLY and CDR2 FYNNEI. Losses at the gene ends were 4 bases for V and 3 bases for J; bases not matched to a gene: 1. Together with reference TRBV2 and TRBJ2-2, the CDR3 gives the full variable domain: EPEVTQTPSHQVTQMGQEVILRCVPISNHLYFYWYRQILGQKVEFLVSFYNNEISEKSEIFDDQFSVERPDGSNFTLKIRSTKLEDSAMYFCASSGQGHTGELFFGEGSRLTVL.

The chain recombines TRBV27 with TRBJ1-1, with D perhaps TRBD1 (6 bases). Germline CDR1 is MNHEY and CDR2 is SMNVEV (reference sequence). The germline V and J ends were trimmed by 5 bases and 4 bases, with 17 bases remaining between them. The CDR3 consists of 15 residues. The CDR3 DNA follows: TGTGCCAGCAGTATCCTCAGGGGTCGGAGCACTGAAGCTTTCTTT. Translation: CASSILRGRSTEAFF.

In this sample, this clone turned up once. As DNA, the CDR3 is TGCGCCAGCAGCTCCGGATCGGGGAACGAGCAGTACTTC. This sequence encodes CASSSGSGNEQYF. This sequence joins TRBV5-1 and TRBJ2-7; perhaps TRBD2 as D (5 bases). The germline V gene has CDR1 SGHRS and CDR2 YFSETQ. V was shortened by 3 bases and J by 5 bases, with 12 bases between the two germline ends. The CDR3 loop spans 13 amino acids. Filled out from reference TRBV5-1 and TRBJ2-7, the complete variable domain reads KAGVTQTPRYLIKTRGQQVTLSCSPISGHRSVSWYQQTPGQGLQFLFEYFSETQRNKGNFPGRFSGRQFSNSRSEMNVSTLELGDSALYLCASSSGSGNEQYFGPGTRLTVT.

This clone was counted a single time. The genes are TRBV6-6 and TRBJ2-7; TRBD1 matches 8 bases. Germline V CDR1 and CDR2: MNHNY, SVGAGI (reference sequence). The CDR3 sequence is 13 residues long. Trimming at V came to 9 bases and at J to 6 bases, leaving 10 bases not matched to a gene. The CDR3 region is CASTRPGGAEQYF. The CDR3 coding sequence is TGTGCCAGTACGAGACCAGGGGGCGCCGAGCAGTACTTC.

The chain couples TRBV7-9 to TRBJ1-1; no clear D. Between the trimmed V and J ends, which lost 1 base and 0 bases, there was a span of 9 bases. The CDR3 has 15 amino acids. Germline lookup yields CDR1 SEHNR and CDR2 FQNEAQ (reference sequence). The CDR3 nucleotides read TGTGCCAGCAGCTTAGACGCCGGGGTGAACACTGAAGCTTTCTTT. This translates into CASSLDAGVNTEAFF.

The chain combines TRBV6-6 with TRBJ1-5, with 7 positions matching TRBD1. V was clipped by 5 bases and J by 6 bases; unmatched bases: 10. Germline V gene sequence: CDR1 MNHNY, CDR2 SVGAGI (reference sequence). The CDR3 contains 15 residues. The CDR3 loop is CASSPDRAVFQPQHF. The DNA for the CDR3 is TGTGCCAGCAGTCCCGACAGGGCAGTATTTCAGCCCCAGCATTTT.

The rearrangement uses TRBV5-1 and TRBJ2-1; D possibly corresponds to TRBD1 (6 bases). The CDR3 is 16 residues long. V was shortened by 2 bases and J by 4 bases, with 16 bases between the two germline ends. Germline values: CDR1 SGHRS, CDR2 YFSETQ. CDR3 sequence (DNA): TGCGCCAGCAGCTTTGCCGGACAGCCCCTTTACAATGAGCAGTTCTTC. Protein sequence: CASSFAGQPLYNEQFF.

The rearrangement links TRBV5-1 to TRBJ2-3; the D is unclear. The V end lost 7 bases, the J end lost 5 bases, and 11 bases lay between the germline ends. The CDR3 totals 12 residues. The germline gives CDR1 SGHRS, CDR2 YFSETQ. CDR3 sequence: CASRAGEDTQYF. CDR3 DNA: TGCGCCAGCCGTGCCGGTGAAGATACGCAGTATTTT.

This clone has a handful of counts. The chain uses TRBV10-1 and TRBJ1-2; the match to TRBD1 covers 10 bases. The CDR3 is 13 amino acids. Germline trimming cut 4 bases from V and 5 bases from J; bases unmatched to any gene: 1. The V gene's germline CDR1 is WNHNN and CDR2 SYGVQD (reference sequence). The DNA of the CDR3 is TGCGCCAGCAGTGGGGGACAGGGGTATGGCTACACCTTC. Amino acid sequence: CASSGGQGYGYTF.

This chain joins TRBV5-1 and TRBJ1-1; unclear D gene. CDR3 length: 14 residues. Deletions cut 3 bases from V and 0 bases from J, with 9 bases between. Germline lookup yields CDR1 SGHRS and CDR2 YFSETQ. DNA of the CDR3: TGCGCCAGCAGCTCTTCCAACTTGAACACTGAAGCTTTCTTT. It encodes CASSSSNLNTEAFF.

The V call is TRBV25-1, the J call TRBJ1-1; D is uncertain. V lost 8 bases to trimming and J lost 1 base, with 5 bases between them. The germline V gene has CDR1 MGHDK and CDR2 SYGVNS. The CDR3 loop spans 11 amino acids. The CDR3 protein is CASFWNTEAFF. The CDR3 DNA follows: TGTGCCAGCTTCTGGAACACTGAAGCTTTCTTT.

The genes are TRBV10-1 and TRBJ1-2; D gene ambiguous. CDR3 length: 14 residues. Trimming left V 0 bases short and J 8 bases short, with 13 bases between. The germline gives CDR1 WNHNN, CDR2 SYGVQD (reference sequence). CDR3 in amino acids: CASSESRASQGYTF. In DNA, the CDR3 is TGCGCCAGCAGTGAGTCGCGAGCCAGTCAAGGCTACACCTTC.

The gene calls are TRBV7-2 and TRBJ1-1; possible D gene TRBD1, 6 bases. The CDR3 has 15 amino acids. V lost 1 base and J 4 bases, leaving 13 bases between the germline ends. Germline V CDR1 and CDR2: SGHTA, FQGNSA. The CDR3 DNA reads TGTGCCAGCAGCTTAGGGGGGCCAGGAGGCACTGAAGCTTTCTTT. Protein sequence: CASSLGGPGGTEAFF.